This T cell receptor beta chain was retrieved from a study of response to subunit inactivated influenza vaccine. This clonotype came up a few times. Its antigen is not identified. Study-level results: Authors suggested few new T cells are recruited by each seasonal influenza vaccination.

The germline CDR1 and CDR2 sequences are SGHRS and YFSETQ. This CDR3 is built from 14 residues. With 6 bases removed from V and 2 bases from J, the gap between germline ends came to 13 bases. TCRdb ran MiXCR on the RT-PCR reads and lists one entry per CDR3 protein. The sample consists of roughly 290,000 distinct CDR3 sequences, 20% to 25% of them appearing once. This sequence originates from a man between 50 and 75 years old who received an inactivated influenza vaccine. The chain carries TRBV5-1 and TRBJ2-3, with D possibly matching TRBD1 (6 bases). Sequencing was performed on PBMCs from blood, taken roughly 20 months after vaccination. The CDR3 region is CASKKDSATDTQYF. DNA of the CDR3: TGCGCCAGCAAAAAGGACAGCGCCACAGATACGCAGTATTTT.